Below are 23 T cell receptor beta chains sequenced from a single sample in a study of shared clonotypes between healthy human individuals. Clones were sequenced by immunoSEQ multiplex PCR, and TCRdb holds only the in-frame ones, with some missing. Among approximately 500,000 clones listed, about 80% were seen once. Input material: PBMCs. The receptors originated from a woman between 40 and 55 years old in good health. Some clones in this sample may be carry-over from other donors' samples.

The J gene is TRBJ2-5, the V gene TRBV5-6; 8 positions match TRBD1. CDR3 length equals 15 residues. The trim removed 0 bases at V and 1 base at J, leaving 2 bases unmatched. CDR1 is SGHDT and CDR2 is YYEEEE in the germline V gene. DNA of the CDR3: TGTGCCAGCAGCTTGGGACAGGGGCCCCAAGAGACCCAGTACTTC. Residues: CASSLGQGPQETQYF.

This clone was seen only a few times. The chain joins TRBV11-2 to TRBJ2-7; the D gene is possibly TRBD1 (5 bases). The CDR3 extends over 14 amino acids. V was cut by 0 bases and J by 2 bases, with 8 bases left in between. CDR1 and CDR2 from the germline V gene are SGHAT and FQNNGV. Written as DNA, the CDR3 is TGTGCCAGCAGCTTAGATCTCAGGGCCTACGAGCAGTACTTC. Protein sequence: CASSLDLRAYEQYF.

This clone occurred once. This chain uses TRBV5-1 with TRBJ1-4; 7 bases are a match to TRBD1. CDR3 size: 15 residues. Germline-derived CDR1 and CDR2 are SGHRS and YFSETQ. The trim removed 4 bases at V and 0 bases at J, leaving 3 bases unmatched. CDR3 nucleotides: TGCGCCAGCAGCAACACAGGGGCAACTAATGAAAAACTGTTTTTT. Its protein product is CASSNTGATNEKLFF.

The V gene is TRBV15, the J gene TRBJ2-3; 14 positions match TRBD2. CDR1 LNHNV and CDR2 YYDKDF come from the germline V gene (reference sequence). The CDR3 is 17 residues long. Trimming took 3 bases from V and 3 from J; bases not matched to a gene: 5. The CDR3 bases are TGTGCCACCAGCAGGGGACTAGCGGGAGATGGGACAGATACGCAGTATTTT. Its translation is CATSRGLAGDGTDTQYF. The full variable domain, in which reference TRBV15 and TRBJ2-3 provide the parts outside the CDR3, is DAMVIQNPRYQVTQFGKPVTLSCSQTLNHNVMYWYQQKSSQAPKLLFHYYDKDFNNEADTPDNFQSRRPNTSFCFLDIRSPGLGDTAMYLCATSRGLAGDGTDTQYFGPGTRLTVL.

V and J are TRBV11-3 and TRBJ2-7; the D is unclear. Germline CDR1 is SGHNT and CDR2 is YENEEA. With 5 bases removed from V and 6 bases from J, the gap between germline ends came to 14 bases. This CDR3 is built from 13 residues. CDR3 sequence reads: CASSVGTLGEQYF. The CDR3 DNA is TGTGCCAGCAGCGTGGGAACACTGGGCGAGCAGTACTTC.

The rearrangement uses TRBV28 and TRBJ1-5; a weak D match, TRBD1 (5 bases). This CDR3 is 14 amino acids long. Trimming took off 4 bases at V and 4 bases at J, with 11 bases between the two ends. CDR1 and CDR2 from the germline V gene are MDHEN and SYDVKM. CDR3: CASSSPGKNQPQHF. The DNA of the CDR3 is TGTGCCAGCAGTTCCCCAGGGAAGAATCAGCCCCAGCATTTT.

V usage is TRBV18 and J usage is TRBJ2-3, with D perhaps TRBD1 (5 bases). The germline V and J ends were trimmed by 2 bases and 0 bases, with 12 bases remaining between them. Germline CDR1 and CDR2: KGHSH and LQKENI. This CDR3 spans 16 amino acids. Here the CDR3 reads CASSPGAPGSTDTQYF. The CDR3 coding sequence is TGTGCCAGCTCACCAGGGGCTCCCGGCAGCACAGATACGCAGTATTTT.

This clone has just one count. The chain combines TRBV18 with TRBJ2-2; D is undetermined. Germline-derived CDR1 and CDR2 are KGHSH and LQKENI. V was shortened by 4 bases and J by 5 bases, with 20 bases between the two germline ends. This CDR3 is built from 17 residues. The CDR3 bases are TGTGCCAGCTCACAAGGACCCCCCGCGACGAGTACCGGGGAGCTGTTTTTT. Protein: CASSQGPPATSTGELFF.

The genes are TRBV7-2 and TRBJ2-7; 7 positions match TRBD1. Germline-derived CDR1 and CDR2 are SGHTA and FQGNSA. With 5 bases clipped from V and 4 bases from J, the junction kept 8 bases outside the gene matches. The CDR3 consists of 14 residues. CDR3: CASSTDRDLYEQYF. The CDR3 DNA sequence: TGTGCCAGCAGCACCGACAGGGACCTTTACGAGCAGTACTTC.

The chain links TRBV15 to TRBJ2-4, with TRBD2 identical over 7 bases. This CDR3 comprises 17 residues. Per the germline V gene, CDR1 is LNHNV and CDR2 is YYDKDF (reference sequence). The V and J ends lost 0 bases and 5 bases, in that order; junction bases with no gene match: 10. CDR3: CATSREGGAGLQNIQYF. The CDR3 DNA sequence: TGTGCCACCAGCAGAGAAGGAGGAGCGGGGCTTCAAAACATTCAGTACTTC. The variable domain in full, completed from reference TRBV15 and TRBJ2-4, reads DAMVIQNPRYQVTQFGKPVTLSCSQTLNHNVMYWYQQKSSQAPKLLFHYYDKDFNNEADTPDNFQSRRPNTSFCFLDIRSPGLGDTAMYLCATSREGGAGLQNIQYFGAGTRLSVL.

This clone was counted between two and nine times. This chain connects TRBV7-3 to TRBJ2-1; a weak D match, TRBD1 (5 bases). Trimming stripped 2 bases from V and 4 bases from J, with 6 bases between. CDR1 and CDR2 from the germline V gene are SGHTA and FQGTGA. This CDR3 spans 13 amino acids. CDR3 residues: CASSLGAYNEQFF. CDR3 bases: TGTGCCAGCAGCTTAGGGGCTTACAATGAGCAGTTCTTC.

This clone appeared once. The chain couples TRBV5-6 to TRBJ2-5, with D tentatively TRBD1 (6 bases). Germline CDR1 is SGHDT and CDR2 is YYEEEE. The CDR3 extends over 14 amino acids. Trimming took 4 bases from V and 3 from J, leaving 13 bases between them. The CDR3 here is CASSGTGTKETQYF. CDR3 bases: TGTGCCAGCAGCGGTACCGGGACAAAAGAGACCCAGTACTTC.

The V gene is TRBV5-6, the J gene TRBJ2-7, with 8 bases fitting TRBD1. Germline values: CDR1 SGHDT, CDR2 YYEEEE. V lost 5 bases and J lost 2; bases outside the gene matches: 9. CDR3 size: 15 residues. This CDR3 is CASSRRGQAAYEQYF. Here the CDR3 DNA reads TGTGCCAGCAGTCGCCGGGGACAGGCCGCCTACGAGCAGTACTTC.

This rearrangement joins TRBV7-2 to TRBJ1-3, with TRBD1 matching 7 bases. This CDR3 contains 14 residues. Germline V gene sequence: CDR1 SGHTA, CDR2 FQGNSA. V gave up 5 bases and J gave up 3 bases; unmatched junction bases: 4. CDR3 nucleotide sequence: TGTGCCAGCAGCCCCGACAGGGTTGGAAACACCATATATTTT. Protein product: CASSPDRVGNTIYF.

The table lists this clone with a few counts. The genes are TRBV21-1 and TRBJ2-7; TRBD1 was called by the table and not checked on the DNA. TRBV21-1 corresponds to a pseudogene. This CDR3 has 16 amino acids. CDR3 sequence: CASSLSRVGAGYEQYF. As DNA, the CDR3 is TGTGCCAGCAGCCTAAGCAGGGTAGGGGCCGGCTACGAGCAGTACTTC.

The rearrangement joins TRBV6-1 to TRBJ2-3; 8 bases are shared with TRBD2. V trimming: 5 bases; J trimming: 0 bases; junction bases outside the gene matches: 4. The germline CDR1 and CDR2 sequences are MNHNS and SASEGT. This CDR3 comprises 15 residues. The CDR3 sequence is CASSFSGASTDTQYF. As DNA, the CDR3 is TGTGCCAGCAGTTTTAGCGGGGCTAGCACAGATACGCAGTATTTT.

This chain links TRBV6-1 with TRBJ1-5, with 10 bases that match TRBD1. V dropped 7 bases and J dropped 7; count of bases not matched to a gene: 7. This CDR3 comprises 14 residues. From germline, CDR1 is MNHNS and CDR2 SASEGT. The CDR3 coding sequence is TGTGCCAGCACCCCGGGGACAGGGGTGCAGCCCCAGCATTTT. Its translation: CASTPGTGVQPQHF.

V is TRBV28 and J is TRBJ1-1, with 10 bases lining up with TRBD1. From germline, CDR1 is MDHEN and CDR2 SYDVKM. This CDR3 spans 16 amino acids. After removal of 2 bases from V and 5 bases from J, the junction contained 8 bases not matched to a gene. CDR3 loop: CASSLQGTGAPTEAFF. For the CDR3, the DNA is TGTGCCAGCAGTTTACAGGGGACAGGGGCACCTACTGAAGCTTTCTTT.

The chain uses TRBV6-5 and TRBJ2-3, with D maybe TRBD1 (6 bases). This CDR3 has 15 amino acids. The germline gives CDR1 MNHEY, CDR2 SVGAGI. V lost 5 bases, J lost 2 bases, and 14 bases lay in between. The CDR3: CASSRARQVTDTQYF. CDR3 DNA sequence: TGTGCCAGCAGTCGCGCCCGACAGGTCACAGATACGCAGTATTTT.

The V and J genes are TRBV28 and TRBJ1-5, with TRBD1 identical over 9 bases. CDR1 and CDR2 (germline): MDHEN, SYDVKM. CDR3 size: 14 residues. Trimming took 5 bases from V and 5 from J; bases not matched to a gene: 4. CDR3 in amino acids: CASSVQGAHQPQHF. CDR3 sequence (DNA): TGTGCCAGCAGTGTACAGGGGGCCCATCAGCCCCAGCATTTT.

The chain joins TRBV10-3 to TRBJ2-3, with TRBD2 identical over 9 bases. This CDR3 has 15 amino acids. The trim removed 5 bases at V and 5 bases at J, leaving 8 bases unmatched. From germline, CDR1 is ENHRY and CDR2 SYGVKD. The DNA of the CDR3 is TGTGCCATCAGTCTAGTTAGCGGGAGTCAAGATACGCAGTATTTT. Protein: CAISLVSGSQDTQYF.

The V call is TRBV19, the J call TRBJ2-1, with TRBD1 as a possible D gene (5 bases). The CDR3 is 14 residues long. Germline CDR1 reads LNHDA; CDR2 reads SQIVND (reference sequence). V lost 1 base and J lost 6, with 10 bases in between. CDR3 loop: CASSIGGGINEQFF. Here the CDR3 DNA reads TGTGCCAGTAGTATAGGGGGCGGCATCAATGAGCAGTTCTTC.

The chain is built from TRBV5-1 and TRBJ2-1, with D maybe TRBD1 (5 bases). CDR1 SGHRS and CDR2 YFSETQ come from the germline V gene. This CDR3 has 16 amino acids. The V and J ends lost 0 bases and 7 bases respectively, with 17 bases between them. CDR3 region: CASSLEPDTIGNEQFF. Written as DNA, the CDR3 is TGCGCCAGCAGCTTGGAGCCGGACACCATAGGAAATGAGCAGTTCTTC.